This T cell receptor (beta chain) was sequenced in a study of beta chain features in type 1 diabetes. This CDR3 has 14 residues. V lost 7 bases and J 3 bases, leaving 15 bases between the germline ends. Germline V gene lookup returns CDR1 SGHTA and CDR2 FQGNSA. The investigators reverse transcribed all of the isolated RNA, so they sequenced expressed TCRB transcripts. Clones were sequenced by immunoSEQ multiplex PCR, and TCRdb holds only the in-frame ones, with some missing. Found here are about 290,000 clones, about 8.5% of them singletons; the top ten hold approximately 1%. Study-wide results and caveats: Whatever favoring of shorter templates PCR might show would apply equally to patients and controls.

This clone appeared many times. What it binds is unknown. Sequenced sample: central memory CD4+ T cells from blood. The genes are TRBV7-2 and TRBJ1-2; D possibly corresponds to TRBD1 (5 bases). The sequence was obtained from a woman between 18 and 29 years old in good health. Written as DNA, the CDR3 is TGTGCCAGCAAGGCCCAGGGCGGCGACTATGGCTACACCTTC. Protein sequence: CASKAQGGDYGYTF.